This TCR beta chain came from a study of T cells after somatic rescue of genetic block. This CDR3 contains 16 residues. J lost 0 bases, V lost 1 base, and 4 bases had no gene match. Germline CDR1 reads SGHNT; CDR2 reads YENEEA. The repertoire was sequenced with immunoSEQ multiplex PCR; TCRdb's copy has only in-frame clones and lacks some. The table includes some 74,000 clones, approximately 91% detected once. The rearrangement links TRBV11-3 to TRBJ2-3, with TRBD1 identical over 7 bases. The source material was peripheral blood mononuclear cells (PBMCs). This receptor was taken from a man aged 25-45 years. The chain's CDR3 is CASSLAGTASTDTQYF. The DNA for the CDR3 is TGTGCCAGCAGCTTAGCAGGGACAGCTAGCACAGATACGCAGTATTTT.